Listed here are 9 T cell receptor beta chains from one sample, sequenced in a study of early stage breast cancer tumors. Repertoires were generated with immunoSEQ multiplex PCR, while TCRdb's copy carries only in-frame clones and drops some. Among about 30,000 clones listed, 72% were seen once. The sequenced sample consisted of blood. All receptors come from a person aged 45 to 60 with breast cancer.

This clone showed up just a few times. This chain connects TRBV2 to TRBJ1-2, with 9 bases that match TRBD1. V lost 6 bases to trimming and J lost 4 bases; unmatched junction nucleotides: 9. The CDR3 is 15 residues long. The germline gives CDR1 SNHLY, CDR2 FYNNEI. This CDR3 reads CASRQPGTGTYGYTF. In DNA form, the CDR3 reads TGTGCCAGCAGACAACCCGGGACAGGGACCTATGGCTACACCTTC.

The chain links TRBV27 to TRBJ1-1, with 10 bases aligning to TRBD1. The CDR3 has 16 residues. The germline CDR1 and CDR2 sequences are MNHEY and SMNVEV (reference sequence). V lost 6 bases, J lost 1 base, and 8 bases stayed unmatched. The CDR3 sequence: CASSSDRGIKNTEAFF. As DNA, the CDR3 is TGTGCCAGCAGCTCGGACAGGGGGATTAAGAACACTGAAGCTTTCTTT.

This clone showed up many times. The chain has TRBV4-3 and TRBJ1-1; D is unresolved. The CDR3 is 14 amino acids. Germline CDR1 is LGHNA and CDR2 is YSLEER. With 4 bases removed from V and 4 bases from J, the gap between germline ends came to 13 bases. The CDR3 reads CASSRTSSGTEAFF. As DNA, the CDR3 is TGCGCCAGCAGCCGGACCTCATCGGGCACTGAAGCTTTCTTT.

Here the CDR3 DNA reads TGTGCCAGCTCACCCCCCGGCGAGCGGGCCACCTACAATGAGCAGTTCTTC. Its translation: CASSPPGERATYNEQFF. The rearrangement uses TRBV18 and TRBJ2-1; possibly TRBD2 for D (6 bases). Trimming cost V 3 bases and J 2 bases, with 17 bases left between them. Germline CDR1 KGHSH, CDR2 LQKENI. The CDR3 extends over 17 amino acids.

The CDR3 region has the DNA TGTGCCAGCAGGCCAGGGGGCAACTATGGCTACACCTTC. Its translation: CASRPGGNYGYTF. V and J are TRBV6-5 and TRBJ1-2; 8 positions match TRBD1. This CDR3 comprises 13 residues. J gave up 2 bases and V 6 bases, and 2 bases lay outside the gene matches. Germline V gives CDR1 MNHEY, CDR2 SVGAGI.

This clone was detected once. The rearrangement links TRBV7-9 to TRBJ2-2, with TRBD1 as a possible D gene (6 bases). Trimming removed 5 bases at V and 6 bases at J, with 10 bases between. CDR3 length: 13 residues. The germline CDR1 and CDR2 sequences are SEHNR and FQNEAQ (reference sequence). CDR3 loop: CASSPDSAGELFF. As DNA, the CDR3 is TGTGCCAGCAGCCCGGACAGCGCCGGGGAGCTGTTTTTT.

The chain links TRBV6-1 to TRBJ1-3; tentative D call: TRBD1 (5 bases). Germline lookup yields CDR1 MNHNS and CDR2 SASEGT. V was clipped by 4 bases and J by 0 bases, with 13 bases between them. This CDR3 has 16 amino acids. As DNA, the CDR3 is TGTGCCAGCAGTGCCCTTTCAGGGAGCTCTGGAAACACCATATATTTT. The encoded protein is CASSALSGSSGNTIYF.

The CDR3 bases are TGTGCCAGTAGTATAAGGAGTTCCGGGACTAGCGGGAGGTCATACGAGCAGTACTTC. Translating it yields CASSIRSSGTSGRSYEQYF. This sequence joins TRBV19 and TRBJ2-7; TRBD2 aligns across 15 bases. CDR3 size: 19 residues. From germline, CDR1 is LNHDA and CDR2 SQIVND (reference sequence). V was pared by 2 bases and J by 4 bases, with 12 bases of the junction left unmatched.

This clone was detected a few times. The chain joins TRBV11-1 to TRBJ1-3; D call uncertain. The germline V and J ends were trimmed by 6 bases and 2 bases, with 5 bases remaining between them. Per germline, CDR1 SGHAT and CDR2 FQDESV (reference sequence). The length of the CDR3 is 12 residues. The chain's CDR3 is CASRETGNTIYF. In DNA, the CDR3 is TGTGCCAGCAGGGAGACTGGAAACACCATATATTTT.